One sample yielded the 18 T cell receptor beta chains listed below, sequenced in a study of T cell responses to AZD1222 COVID-19 vaccine. Libraries were prepared by immunoSEQ multiplex PCR; TCRdb keeps only in-frame clonotypes and omits some of them. The data contain some 130,000 clones, approximately 90% of them singletons. This material consisted of peripheral blood, taken on day 0 of AZD1222 vaccination. All receptors derive from an adult in good health.

The chain joins TRBV12-3 or TRBV12-4 to TRBJ2-1; the D gene is possibly TRBD1 (6 bases). CDR3 length: 12 residues. V gave up 3 bases and J gave up 10 bases, with 10 bases separating them. CDR3 sequence reads: CASSFGQREQFF. CDR3 DNA: TGTGCCAGCAGTTTTGGACAGAGGGAGCAGTTCTTC.

With regard to this clone: This sample also contains other DNA sequences that code for the same CDR3. CDR3 in amino acids: CASSPRVNQPQHF. The DNA for the CDR3 is TGTGCCAGCAGCCCGAGAGTTAATCAGCCCCAGCATTTT. This chain joins TRBV7-2 and TRBJ1-5; D gene ambiguous. CDR3 length: 13 residues. Germline values: CDR1 SGHTA, CDR2 FQGNSA. V was pared by 5 bases and J by 4 bases, with 9 bases between.

The J gene is TRBJ2-1, the V gene TRBV11-3; D not certain. The CDR3 spans 12 residues. Germline CDR1 SGHNT, CDR2 YENEEA. Trimming took 0 bases from V and 7 from J, leaving 4 bases between them. The CDR3 DNA reads as TGTGCCAGCAGCTTAGAATCGAATGAGCAGTTCTTC. This encodes CASSLESNEQFF.

The chain couples TRBV27 to TRBJ2-1, with 12 bases matching TRBD2. This CDR3 has 14 residues. Germline assignment: CDR1 MNHEY and CDR2 SMNVEV (reference sequence). V trimming: 5 bases; J trimming: 9 bases; junction bases outside the gene matches: 5. The CDR3 here is CASSILAGGSEQFF. The CDR3 bases are TGTGCCAGCAGTATACTAGCGGGAGGATCTGAGCAGTTCTTC.

The chain carries TRBV6-5 and TRBJ1-1; weak D call: TRBD1 (5 bases). Germline-derived CDR1 and CDR2 are MNHEY and SVGAGI. This CDR3 region has 14 residues. Trimming left V 0 bases short and J 4 bases short, with 9 bases between. The CDR3 DNA sequence: TGTGCCAGCAGTTACTCCCAGGGAAGCACTGAAGCTTTCTTT. Encoded protein: CASSYSQGSTEAFF.

This clone was detected only once. V is TRBV7-2 and J is TRBJ1-6; maybe TRBD1 (5 bases). CDR1 and CDR2 from the germline V gene are SGHTA and FQGNSA. The CDR3 sequence is 15 residues long. The V and J ends lost 2 bases and 5 bases respectively, with 10 bases between them. Here the CDR3 reads CASSLQGGDNSPLHF. The DNA of the CDR3 is TGTGCCAGCAGCTTACAGGGTGGGGATAATTCACCCCTCCACTTT.

The chain couples TRBV11-2 to TRBJ2-5, with D uncertain. V lost 1 base and J lost 9, with 12 bases in between. The V gene's germline CDR1 is SGHAT and CDR2 FQNNGV. The CDR3 contains 13 residues. The CDR3 protein is CASSLGPKWAQYF. CDR3 nucleotides: TGTGCCAGCAGCTTAGGCCCTAAGTGGGCCCAGTACTTC.

Here the CDR3 DNA reads TGTGCCAGCAGAGATACCGGAGGGACAGGGATTCACTATGGCTACACCTTC. Amino acids: CASRDTGGTGIHYGYTF. The V call is TRBV7-2, the J call TRBJ1-2; 9 nucleotides match TRBD1. The germline gives CDR1 SGHTA, CDR2 FQGNSA. V gave up 6 bases and J gave up 3 bases; unmatched junction bases: 14. The length of the CDR3 is 17 residues.

This clone was seen a few times. The chain uses TRBV28 and TRBJ1-2; D gene uncertain. CDR3 length: 13 amino acids. CDR1 is MDHEN and CDR2 is SYDVKM in the germline V gene. Trimming shortened V by 4 bases and J by 9 bases, and 15 bases separated the two germline ends. This chain's CDR3 is CASSSYWTSSYTF. The CDR3 bases are TGTGCCAGCAGTTCCTATTGGACGAGCAGCTACACCTTC.

The rearrangement uses TRBV27 and TRBJ1-1; D is possibly TRBD1 (6 bases). The ends were cut back, 8 bases at V and 4 bases at J, with 20 bases in the middle. This CDR3 is built from 15 residues. Looked up from germline, CDR1 is MNHEY and CDR2 is SMNVEV (reference sequence). CDR3 protein: CASYLQGLGGTEAFF. CDR3 DNA: TGTGCCAGCTATTTACAGGGCCTCGGGGGCACTGAAGCTTTCTTT.

This sequence joins TRBV14 and TRBJ2-3; 7 bases are shared with TRBD2. V gave up 3 bases and J gave up 1 base; unmatched junction bases: 7. This CDR3 comprises 16 residues. Germline V gene lookup returns CDR1 SGHDN and CDR2 FVKESK. CDR3 DNA: TGTGCCAGCAGCCAGATTAGCGGGCTTGGCACAGATACGCAGTATTTT. Its translation: CASSQISGLGTDTQYF.

V and J are TRBV10-3 and TRBJ1-2; D is ambiguous. This CDR3 spans 11 amino acids. The germline V gene has CDR1 ENHRY and CDR2 SYGVKD. V lost 4 bases, J lost 6 bases, and 6 bases lay in between. CDR3 loop: CAISVTDGYTF. CDR3 sequence (DNA): TGTGCCATCAGTGTAACAGATGGCTACACCTTC.

V usage is TRBV7-6 and J usage is TRBJ2-2; D is perhaps TRBD2 (6 bases). Germline V gene sequence: CDR1 SGHVS, CDR2 FNYEAQ. Trimming pared 5 bases from V and 2 bases from J, leaving 18 bases between. The CDR3 has 17 residues. This CDR3 reads CASSTSPWTVNTGELFF. The CDR3 region has the DNA TGTGCCAGCAGCACTAGCCCCTGGACGGTTAACACCGGGGAGCTGTTTTTT. The full variable domain, in which reference TRBV7-6 and TRBJ2-2 provide the parts outside the CDR3, is GAGVSQSPRYKVTKRGQDVALRCDPISGHVSLYWYRQALGQGPEFLTYFNYEAQQDKSGLPNDRFSAERPEGSISTLTIQRTEQRDSAMYRCASSTSPWTVNTGELFFGEGSRLTVL.

The J gene is TRBJ1-2, the V gene TRBV19, with 7 bases identical to TRBD1. V was clipped by 4 bases and J by 5 bases; unmatched bases: 7. CDR1 and CDR2 from the germline V gene are LNHDA and SQIVND (reference sequence). The CDR3 is 14 residues long. CDR3 bases: TGTGCCAGTAGTACAAGACAGGGAGGGTATGGCTACACCTTC. Translation: CASSTRQGGYGYTF.

V and J are TRBV28 and TRBJ1-1; 7 bases map to TRBD1. The V segment lost 2 bases and the J segment 0 bases; nucleotides outside the gene matches: 6. The CDR3 spans 16 residues. Germline V gene sequence: CDR1 MDHEN, CDR2 SYDVKM. The CDR3 DNA reads TGTGCCAGCAGTTTACCCTCGACAGGGCTGAACACTGAAGCTTTCTTT. Amino acids: CASSLPSTGLNTEAFF.

V is TRBV7-6 and J is TRBJ2-1, with TRBD2 as a possible D gene (6 bases). The CDR3 covers 15 residues. Germline lookup yields CDR1 SGHVS and CDR2 FNYEAQ. The V and J ends lost 5 bases and 2 bases respectively, with 13 bases between them. CDR3 DNA sequence: TGTGCCAGCAGCGGGGGGACCCTTGCCTACAATGAGCAGTTCTTC. Translated: CASSGGTLAYNEQFF. Using reference TRBV7-6 and TRBJ2-1 for the parts outside the CDR3, the full variable domain is GAGVSQSPRYKVTKRGQDVALRCDPISGHVSLYWYRQALGQGPEFLTYFNYEAQQDKSGLPNDRFSAERPEGSISTLTIQRTEQRDSAMYRCASSGGTLAYNEQFFGPGTRLTVL.

The chain uses TRBV19 and TRBJ2-3; 8 bases line up with TRBD2. CDR1 LNHDA and CDR2 SQIVND come from the germline V gene (reference sequence). The V and J ends lost 3 bases and 3 bases, in that order; junction bases with no gene match: 11. This CDR3 is 17 amino acids long. The CDR3 protein is CASSMTNGGRITDTQYF. CDR3 in DNA: TGTGCCAGTAGTATGACGAATGGCGGGAGGATAACAGATACGCAGTATTTT.

This chain connects TRBV6-2 or TRBV6-3 to TRBJ2-1; 14 bases align to TRBD2. Germline assignment: CDR1 MNHEY and CDR2 SVGEGT. This CDR3 has 15 amino acids. Germline trimming cut 0 bases from V and 15 bases from J; bases unmatched to any gene: 7. Here the CDR3 DNA reads TGTGCCAGCAGTTACTCGGTGACTAGCGGGGGGGAGGCGTTCTTC. It encodes CASSYSVTSGGEAFF.